Presented here are 2 T cell receptor beta chains from one specimen sequenced in a study of cytomegalovirus exposure and HLA in healthy donors. It was with 60 Vbeta and 13 Jbeta primers that the PCR ran. The protocol was immunoSEQ multiplex PCR, while the TCRdb copy is restricted to in-frame clones and leaves out a portion. The sample has 130,000 to 150,000 clones; roughly 83% are singletons. Input material: PBMCs. Receptors were obtained from a man between 35 and 55 years old in good health and CMV-seropositive.

J is TRBJ2-2 and V is TRBV5-1, with D uncertain. V lost 0 bases, J lost 4 bases, and 7 bases lay in between. Germline lookup yields CDR1 SGHRS and CDR2 YFSETQ. The CDR3 covers 14 residues. CDR3 nucleotide sequence: TGCGCCAGCAGCTTGGAACTCCTCACCGGGGAGCTGTTTTTT. Residues: CASSLELLTGELFF.

This rearrangement joins TRBV10-1 to TRBJ1-5; D is perhaps TRBD1 (5 bases). V gave up 3 bases and J gave up 6 bases, with 12 bases separating them. The CDR3 length is 14 residues. In germline, CDR1 is WNHNN, CDR2 SYGVQD (reference sequence). DNA of the CDR3: TGCGCCAGCAGTGACGGGGGGAGCGGTCAGCCCCAGCATTTT. Translating gives CASSDGGSGQPQHF.